This is a list of T cell receptor beta chains from one sample in a study of T cell repertoires in cytomegalovirus infection. Using its own MiXCR run on the reads, TCRdb lists one record per CDR3 protein. The sample shows approximately 220,000 distinct CDR3 sequences, roughly two fifths of them seen only once. Their antigen targets remain unknown. Here the sequenced sample was CD8+ T cells from cultured PBMCs, taken from culture after CMV antigen stimulation. These TCRs come from a human donor in good health (CMV status not recorded). Some clones in this sample may be carry-over from other donors' samples. The CDR3 runs from the conserved cysteine through the conserved F or W. A D gene is named only where the DNA matches it firmly. Rows may omit the clone size; those that give it use once, few, many or a size class.

D	V	J	size	CDR3	DNA
.	TRBV19	TRBJ1-3	many	CASSSMTGASPGNTIYF	TGTGCCAGTAGTTCGATGACAGGCGCATCTCCTGGAAACACCATATATTTT
TRBD2	TRBV14	TRBJ2-1	few	CASSQDLGLAGGDEQFF	TGTGCCAGCAGCCAAGATCTCGGACTAGCGGGAGGAGATGAGCAGTTCTTC
TRBD1	TRBV5-6	TRBJ2-7	.	CASSPPPGTGYNYEQYF	TGTGCCAGCAGCCCACCCCCCGGGACAGGATATAACTACGAGCAGTACTTC
.	TRBV12-5	TRBJ1-2	.	CASGLAFDGSGYTF	TGTGCTAGTGGTTTGGCTTTTGACGGAAGCGGCTACACCTTC
TRBD1	TRBV28	TRBJ2-7	.	CASSRDRGVSYEQYF	TGTGCCAGCAGTCGGGACAGGGGAGTTTCCTACGAGCAGTACTTC
.	TRBV2	TRBJ2-3	.	CASSEVSSSTDTQYF	TGTGCCAGCAGTGAAGTGTCATCAAGCACAGATACGCAGTATTTT
TRBD2	TRBV12-5	TRBJ2-1	few	CASGLSGLAGGNEQFF	TGTGCTAGTGGTTTGTCCGGACTAGCGGGGGGGAATGAGCAGTTCTTC
.	TRBV6-6	TRBJ2-6	.	CASGQNSGANVLTF	TGTGCCAGCGGGCAGAACTCTGGGGCCAACGTCCTGACTTTC
TRBD1	TRBV28	TRBJ1-4	.	CASSSGTANEKLFF	TGTGCCAGCAGTTCCGGGACAGCTAATGAAAAACTGTTTTTT
.	TRBV27	TRBJ1-5	.	CASSVTGRSNQPQHF	TGTGCCAGCAGTGTTACGGGACGGAGCAATCAGCCCCAGCATTTT
TRBD2	TRBV7-4	TRBJ2-7	.	CASSLGGLAGKQYF	TGTGCCAGCAGCTTAGGAGGACTAGCGGGGAAGCAGTACTTC
.	TRBV29-1	TRBJ1-3	.	CSVDDGFSGNTIYF	TGCAGCGTTGACGACGGTTTCTCTGGAAACACCATATATTTT
.	TRBV7-6	TRBJ2-1	few	CASSHTGAGGNEQFF	TGTGCCAGCAGCCATACAGGGGCCGGGGGGAATGAGCAGTTCTTC
.	TRBV27	TRBJ1-1	few	CASSTFSTGYTEAFF	TGTGCCAGCAGTACCTTCTCAACAGGGTACACTGAAGCTTTCTTT
.	TRBV20-1	TRBJ1-2	.	CSARVVGDGYTF	TGCAGTGCTAGAGTAGTAGGGGATGGCTACACCTTC
TRBD1	TRBV19	TRBJ1-1	few	CASSLQGRDTEAFF	TGTGCCAGTAGTCTACAGGGGAGGGACACTGAAGCTTTCTTT
TRBD1	TRBV7-2	TRBJ2-3	many	CASRPPTGGVFDTQYF	TGTGCCAGCAGGCCCCCGACAGGGGGCGTTTTTGATACGCAGTATTTT
TRBD1	TRBV28	TRBJ2-2	.	CASSINADRTNTGELFF	TGTGCCAGCAGTATCAATGCGGACAGGACGAACACCGGGGAGCTGTTTTTT
TRBD2	TRBV7-2	TRBJ2-1	.	CASSSLTSGDYNEQFF	TGTGCCAGCAGCTCCCTTACTAGCGGGGACTACAATGAGCAGTTCTTC
.	TRBV4-1	TRBJ1-5	.	CASSQEWTINQPQHF	TGCGCCAGCAGCCAAGAATGGACAATCAATCAGCCCCAGCATTTT
.	TRBV7-9	TRBJ2-1	.	CASSLGARPYNEQFF	TGTGCCAGCAGCTTAGGAGCGCGCCCCTACAATGAGCAGTTCTTC
.	TRBV6-2/TRBV6-3	TRBJ2-2	few	CASTQRRDVTGELFF	TGTGCCAGCACCCAAAGGAGGGATGTAACCGGGGAGCTGTTTTTT
TRBD2	TRBV2	TRBJ2-7	few	CASMALGLASQGGYEQYF	TGTGCCAGCATGGCTCTCGGACTAGCGAGTCAGGGGGGCTACGAGCAGTACTTC